This T cell receptor (beta chain) was sequenced for a study of breast tumors, draining lymph nodes, adjacent tissues. General study points: Findings are consistent with lymph node origin and intratumoral expansion of most tumor T cells. Compared with lymph nodes, tumors were less diverse; compared with nontumor tissue, more. Tumor and nontumor repertoires were significantly more similar in luminal-like than in basal-like breast cancer.

In this sample, this clonotype turned up many times. The antigen is not known. This CDR3 region has 15 residues. V dropped 5 bases and J dropped 0; count of bases not matched to a gene: 7. Per the germline V gene, CDR1 is MDHEN and CDR2 is SYDVKM. One entry per CDR3 protein, called by TCRdb with MiXCR from the multiplex PCR reads. The table lists some 53,000 distinct CDR3 sequences, under 45% of them singletons. This TCR was sampled from a female donor with breast cancer. Some clones in this sample may be carry-over from other donors' samples. Sequenced: breast tumor tissue. The gene calls are TRBV28 and TRBJ2-7, with 7 bases fitting TRBD1. The CDR3 protein is CASSTLGQSSYEQYF. As DNA, the CDR3 is TGTGCCAGCAGTACGTTGGGACAGAGCTCCTACGAGCAGTACTTC.